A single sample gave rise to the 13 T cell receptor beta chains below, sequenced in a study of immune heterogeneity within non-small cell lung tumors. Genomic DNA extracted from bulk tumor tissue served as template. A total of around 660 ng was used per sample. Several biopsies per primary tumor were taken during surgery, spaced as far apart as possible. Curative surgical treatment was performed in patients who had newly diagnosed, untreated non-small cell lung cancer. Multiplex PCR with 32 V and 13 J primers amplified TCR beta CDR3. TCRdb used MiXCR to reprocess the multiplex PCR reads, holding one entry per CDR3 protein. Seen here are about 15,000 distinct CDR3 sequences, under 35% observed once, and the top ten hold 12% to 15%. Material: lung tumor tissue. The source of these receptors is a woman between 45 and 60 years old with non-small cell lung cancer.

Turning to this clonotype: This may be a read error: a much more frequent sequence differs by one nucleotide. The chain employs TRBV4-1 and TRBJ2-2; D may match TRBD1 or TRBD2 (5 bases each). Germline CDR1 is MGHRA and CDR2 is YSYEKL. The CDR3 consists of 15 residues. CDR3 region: CASSQDETFPGGLFF. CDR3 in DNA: TGCGCCAGCAGCCAAGATGAAACTTTCCCTGGGGGGCTGTTTTTT.

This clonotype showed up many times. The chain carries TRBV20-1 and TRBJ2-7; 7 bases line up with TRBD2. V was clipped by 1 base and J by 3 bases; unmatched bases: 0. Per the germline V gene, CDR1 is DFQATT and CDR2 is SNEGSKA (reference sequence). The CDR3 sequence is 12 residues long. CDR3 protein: CSARGEGYEQYF. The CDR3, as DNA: TGCAGTGCTAGAGGGGAGGGCTACGAGCAGTACTTC.

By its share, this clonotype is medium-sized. The CDR3, as DNA: TGTGCCAGCAGACTAACTACTAGCGGCTACACAGATACGCAGTATTTT. It yields the protein CASRLTTSGYTDTQYF. The rearrangement uses TRBV6-1 and TRBJ2-3, with 8 bases lining up with TRBD2. V lost 6 bases and J lost 2; bases outside the gene matches: 10. This CDR3 region has 16 residues. Germline assignment: CDR1 MNHNS and CDR2 SASEGT.

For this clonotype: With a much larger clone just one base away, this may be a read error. CDR3 sequence (DNA): TGCAGTGCTAGACCACCGGGACAGTGCGACGAAAAACTGTTTTTT. Encoded protein: CSARPPGQCDEKLFF. The rearrangement links TRBV20-1 to TRBJ1-4; 7 nucleotides agree with TRBD1. The germline V gene has CDR1 DFQATT and CDR2 SNEGSKA (reference sequence). The length of the CDR3 is 15 residues. Germline trimming cut 2 bases from V and 8 bases from J; bases unmatched to any gene: 11.

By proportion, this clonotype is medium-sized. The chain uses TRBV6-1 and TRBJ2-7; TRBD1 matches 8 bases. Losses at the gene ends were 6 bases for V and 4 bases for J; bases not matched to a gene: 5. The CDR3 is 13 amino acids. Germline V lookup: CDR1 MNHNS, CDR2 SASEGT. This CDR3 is CASSRGRGYEQYF. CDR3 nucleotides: TGTGCCAGCAGCAGGGGGCGCGGTTACGAGCAGTACTTC.

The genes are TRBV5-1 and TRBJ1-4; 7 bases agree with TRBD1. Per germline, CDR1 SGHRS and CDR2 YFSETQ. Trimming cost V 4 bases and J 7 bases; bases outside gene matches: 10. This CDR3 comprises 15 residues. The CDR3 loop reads CASSAGTGDGEKLFF. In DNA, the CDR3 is TGCGCCAGCAGCGCGGGTACAGGGGATGGTGAAAAACTGTTTTTT.

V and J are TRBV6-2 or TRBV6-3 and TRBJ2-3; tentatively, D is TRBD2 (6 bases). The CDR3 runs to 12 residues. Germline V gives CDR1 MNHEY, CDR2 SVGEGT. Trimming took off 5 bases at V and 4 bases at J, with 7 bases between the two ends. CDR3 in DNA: TGTGCCAGCAGTGGAGGGTCAGATACGCAGTATTTT. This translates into CASSGGSDTQYF.

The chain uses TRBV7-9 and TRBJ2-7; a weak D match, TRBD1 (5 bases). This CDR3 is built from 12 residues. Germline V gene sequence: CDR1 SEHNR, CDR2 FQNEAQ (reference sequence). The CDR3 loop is CASRQGDGEQYF. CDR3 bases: TGTGCAAGTAGGCAGGGTGACGGCGAGCAGTACTTC. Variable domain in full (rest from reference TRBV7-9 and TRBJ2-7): DTGVSQNPRHKITKRGQNVTFRCDPISEHNRLYWYRQTLGQGPEFLTYFQNEAQLEKSRLLSDRFSAERPKGSFSTLEIQRTEQGDSAMYLCASRQGDGEQYFGPGTRLTVT.

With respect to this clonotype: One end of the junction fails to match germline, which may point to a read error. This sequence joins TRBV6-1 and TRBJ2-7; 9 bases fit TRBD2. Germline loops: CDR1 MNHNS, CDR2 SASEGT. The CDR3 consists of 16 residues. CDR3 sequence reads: CAISEPERGDVYEQYF. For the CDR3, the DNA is TGTGCCATCAGTGAGCCGGAGCGGGGGGATGTTTACGAGCAGTACTTC.

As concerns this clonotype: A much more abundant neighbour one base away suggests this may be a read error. The CDR3 DNA reads TGTGCCAGCAGGTACTCAAGGGGCCCAAGTAGCACAGATACGCAGTATTTT. It is translated as CASRYSRGPSSTDTQYF. V gene TRBV6-5 combines with J gene TRBJ2-3, with D maybe TRBD1 (5 bases). The CDR3 is 17 amino acids. The germline CDR1 and CDR2 sequences are MNHEY and SVGAGI.

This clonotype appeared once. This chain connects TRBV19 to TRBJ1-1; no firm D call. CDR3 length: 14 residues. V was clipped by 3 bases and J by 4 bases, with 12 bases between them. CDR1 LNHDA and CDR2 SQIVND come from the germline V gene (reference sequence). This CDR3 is CASSMFGEATEAFF. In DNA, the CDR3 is TGTGCCAGTAGTATGTTTGGTGAGGCCACTGAAGCTTTCTTT.

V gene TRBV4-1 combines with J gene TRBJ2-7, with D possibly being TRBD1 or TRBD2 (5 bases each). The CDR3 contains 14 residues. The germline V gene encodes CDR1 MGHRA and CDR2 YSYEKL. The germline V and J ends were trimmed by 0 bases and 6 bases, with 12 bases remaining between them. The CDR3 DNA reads TGCGCCAGCAGCCAAGACTTATGGGGGAGCGAGCAGTACTTC. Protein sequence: CASSQDLWGSEQYF.

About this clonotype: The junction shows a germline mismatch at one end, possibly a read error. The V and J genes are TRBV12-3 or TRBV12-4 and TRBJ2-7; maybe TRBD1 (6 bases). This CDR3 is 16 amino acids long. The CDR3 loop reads CASSFVKGVFVYGQYF. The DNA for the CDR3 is TGTGCCAGCAGTTTCGTGAAGGGGGTTTTTGTCTACGGGCAGTACTTC.